These 30 T cell receptor beta chains originate from one sample sequenced in a study of cytomegalovirus exposure and HLA in healthy donors. 13 Jbeta primers and 60 Vbeta primers were used for the PCR. Measured with immunoSEQ multiplex PCR; TCRdb has only the in-frame clones, and not every one. The sample yields about 180,000 clones, around 74% seen once. Sequenced material: PBMCs. The receptors were gathered from a male donor in good health and CMV-seronegative.

CDR3 in DNA: TGTGCCAGCAGTCAACAAAGTACTGGAAACACCATATATTTT. Protein: CASSQQSTGNTIYF. The V call is TRBV6-5, the J call TRBJ1-3; the D is unclear. There are 14 residues in the CDR3. V lost 5 bases to trimming and J lost 2 bases, with 10 bases between them. From germline, CDR1 is MNHEY and CDR2 SVGAGI.

This sequence joins TRBV6-5 and TRBJ2-5; TRBD2 matches at 7 bases. J was trimmed by 1 base and V by 6 bases; bases with no gene match: 8. Germline V gene data show CDR1 as MNHEY and CDR2 as SVGAGI. This CDR3 region has 15 residues. The CDR3 nucleotides read TGTGCCAGCAGAAACTGGGGGGGAGTCCAAGAGACCCAGTACTTC. Protein product: CASRNWGGVQETQYF.

The rearrangement uses TRBV7-9 and TRBJ1-2; TRBD1 aligns across 8 bases. Looked up from germline, CDR1 is SEHNR and CDR2 is FQNEAQ (reference sequence). The CDR3 length is 13 residues. Unmatched junction bases numbered 3, after V lost 5 bases and J lost 4 bases. CDR3 amino acids: CASSVTGGYGYTF. In DNA form, the CDR3 reads TGTGCCAGCAGCGTTACAGGGGGCTATGGCTACACCTTC.

The rearrangement joins TRBV4-1 to TRBJ2-7; weak D call: TRBD2 (6 bases). The CDR3 is made up of 15 amino acids. Trimming took 1 base from V and 3 from J, leaving 13 bases between them. Germline V gene data show CDR1 as MGHRA and CDR2 as YSYEKL. CDR3 in DNA: TGCGCCAGCAGCCAAGGGGAGGACACTTACTACGAGCAGTACTTC. Its protein is CASSQGEDTYYEQYF.

The chain couples TRBV19 to TRBJ2-6, with a weak D call TRBD2 (6 bases). Germline loops: CDR1 LNHDA, CDR2 SQIVND (reference sequence). The CDR3 extends over 17 amino acids. V was cut by 3 bases and J by 1 base, with 13 bases left in between. CDR3 loop: CASSIFPGRSGANVLTF. The CDR3 DNA is TGTGCCAGTAGTATTTTCCCAGGGAGGTCTGGGGCCAACGTCCTGACTTTC.

About this clone: The sample contains more than one DNA sequence encoding this CDR3. The J gene is TRBJ2-3, the V gene TRBV9, with D unresolved. V lost 3 bases and J lost 0, with 2 bases in between. The CDR3 length is 12 residues. Germline-derived CDR1 and CDR2 are SGDLS and YYNGEE. The CDR3 nucleotides read TGTGCCAGCAGCGCTAGCACAGATACGCAGTATTTT. Translation: CASSASTDTQYF. Full variable domain (rest looked up from reference TRBV9 and TRBJ2-3): DSGVTQTPKHLITATGQRVTLRCSPRSGDLSVYWYQQSLDQGLQFLIQYYNGEERAKGNILERFSAQQFPDLHSELNLSSLELGDSALYFCASSASTDTQYFGPGTRLTVL.

The V gene is TRBV28, the J gene TRBJ2-7; 10 positions match TRBD2. With 2 bases clipped from V and 2 bases from J, the junction kept 9 bases outside the gene matches. Germline lookup yields CDR1 MDHEN and CDR2 SYDVKM. The CDR3 consists of 17 residues. The CDR3 DNA is TGTGCCAGCAGTTTAGGGACTAGCGCTTCTGATGCCTACGAGCAGTACTTC. As protein: CASSLGTSASDAYEQYF.

The chain uses TRBV27 and TRBJ2-1; D is possibly TRBD2 (5 bases). The V end was cut by 7 bases, the J end by 6 bases, with 13 bases between. The CDR3 covers 13 residues. CDR1 is MNHEY, CDR2 SMNVEV, per germline (reference sequence). The CDR3, as DNA: TGTGCCAGCATGGGATTACTAGGCAATGAGCAGTTCTTC. Residues: CASMGLLGNEQFF.

The chain recombines TRBV7-6 with TRBJ1-2; D is perhaps TRBD1 (6 bases). The CDR3 has 13 residues. Trimming stripped 3 bases from V and 8 bases from J, with 13 bases between. Germline CDR1 reads SGHVS; CDR2 reads FNYEAQ. The CDR3 is CASSFSGEGGYTF. In nucleotides, the CDR3 is TGTGCCAGCAGCTTCTCAGGGGAAGGAGGCTACACCTTC.

This chain connects TRBV4-3 to TRBJ1-2; 7 positions agree with TRBD1. J lost 8 bases, V lost 0 bases, and 6 bases had no gene match. The CDR3 runs 14 residues. The germline V gene encodes CDR1 LGHNA and CDR2 YSLEER. The CDR3: CASSQEMAGGGYTF. DNA for the CDR3: TGCGCCAGCAGCCAAGAGATGGCAGGGGGAGGCTACACCTTC.

This clone was seen just once. This sequence joins TRBV5-4 and TRBJ1-3; D may be TRBD1 (5 bases). The germline V and J ends were trimmed by 4 bases and 0 bases, with 8 bases remaining between them. From germline, CDR1 is SGHNT and CDR2 YYREEE (reference sequence). This CDR3 region has 14 residues. CDR3 DNA sequence: TGTGCCAGCAGCCCTCAGGGCTCTGGAAACACCATATATTTT. Translated: CASSPQGSGNTIYF.

Notes on this clone: The junction departs from germline at one end; a sequencing error may be responsible. The chain recombines TRBV27 with TRBJ2-1; 9 nucleotides line up with TRBD2. The CDR3 has 12 amino acids. Germline V gene sequence: CDR1 MNHEY, CDR2 SMNVEV (reference sequence). The CDR3 nucleotides are TGTGCCAGCAGTCCCTGGGCGGGAGGGTTCGTCTTC. Translated, it gives CASSPWAGGFVF.

This clone was counted once. The CDR3 region is CASSLSAQGESPLHF. The CDR3 DNA is TGTGCCAGCAGTCTTTCGGCACAGGGGGAATCACCCCTCCACTTT. This chain uses TRBV6-1 with TRBJ1-6, with 8 bases matching TRBD1. The germline CDR1 and CDR2 sequences are MNHNS and SASEGT. With 5 bases clipped from V and 10 bases from J, the junction kept 10 bases outside the gene matches. The CDR3 spans 15 residues.

The J gene is TRBJ1-1, the V gene TRBV6-6; the D is unclear. Looked up from germline, CDR1 is MNHNY and CDR2 is SVGAGI (reference sequence). CDR3 length: 13 amino acids. V was clipped by 2 bases and J by 1 base, with 5 bases between them. CDR3: CASSYGGNTEAFF. The CDR3 nucleotides are TGTGCCAGCAGTTACGGAGGGAACACTGAAGCTTTCTTT.

The rearrangement joins TRBV2 to TRBJ1-5; D not certain. V was cut by 3 bases and J by 4 bases, with 16 bases left in between. From germline, CDR1 is SNHLY and CDR2 FYNNEI. This CDR3 comprises 16 residues. CDR3 in amino acids: CASSDNGGMGNQPQHF. The CDR3 nucleotides read TGTGCCAGCAGTGATAATGGAGGGATGGGGAATCAGCCCCAGCATTTT.

The chain carries TRBV27 and TRBJ2-5, with D unclear. Germline values: CDR1 MNHEY, CDR2 SMNVEV (reference sequence). The CDR3 has 17 amino acids. V dropped 3 bases and J dropped 1 base, with 18 bases sitting between them. The CDR3 DNA sequence: TGTGCCAGCAGTTTGGTAAGCAGGCCCTACCCCCAAGAGACCCAGTACTTC. This codes for CASSLVSRPYPQETQYF.

The chain links TRBV29-1 to TRBJ1-1, with 7 bases fitting TRBD1. This CDR3 has 14 amino acids. Germline V CDR1 and CDR2: SQVTM, ANQGSEA. Unmatched junction bases numbered 11, after V lost 3 bases and J lost 7 bases. DNA for the CDR3: TGCAGCGTTGACAACTGCAGGGGGTCCGATGAAGCTTTCTTT. Translating it yields CSVDNCRGSDEAFF.

The V and J genes are TRBV5-6 and TRBJ2-1, with 11 nucleotides matching TRBD2. J lost 3 bases, V lost 2 bases, and 1 base had no gene match. The CDR3 is 15 amino acids. CDR1 and CDR2 (germline): SGHDT, YYEEEE. CDR3 residues: CASSFGTSGYNEQFF. CDR3 DNA sequence: TGTGCCAGCAGCTTCGGGACTAGCGGCTACAATGAGCAGTTCTTC. Complete variable domain (other parts from reference TRBV5-6 and TRBJ2-1): DAGVTQSPTHLIKTRGQQVTLRCSPKSGHDTVSWYQQALGQGPQFIFQYYEEEERQRGNFPDRFSGHQFPNYSSELNVNALLLGDSALYLCASSFGTSGYNEQFFGPGTRLTVL.

This clone was found once. V is TRBV5-6 and J is TRBJ2-3; the D is unclear. The ends were cut back, 2 bases at V and 5 bases at J, with 9 bases in the middle. CDR3 length: 13 amino acids. Germline CDR1 SGHDT, CDR2 YYEEEE. The CDR3 nucleotides read TGTGCCAGCAGCTTCGAGAGAGTAGATACGCAGTATTTT. Translating gives CASSFERVDTQYF.

The chain employs TRBV30 and TRBJ2-1; 11 nucleotides agree with TRBD2. Germline values: CDR1 GTSNPN, CDR2 SVGIG (reference sequence). This CDR3 spans 13 amino acids. V lost 7 bases, J lost 5 bases, and 4 bases stayed unmatched. Here the CDR3 reads CASTSGSDNEQFF. Written as DNA, the CDR3 is TGTGCCTCTACTAGCGGGAGTGACAATGAGCAGTTCTTC.

As to this clone: This CDR3 is also generated by other DNA sequences in the sample. The chain carries TRBV7-2 and TRBJ2-3; 12 bases are shared with TRBD2. V gave up 3 bases and J gave up 1 base; unmatched junction bases: 5. The length of the CDR3 is 17 residues. Germline loops: CDR1 SGHTA, CDR2 FQGNSA. DNA of the CDR3: TGTGCCAGCAGCTTGGGGCTAGCGGGGGGGGGCACAGATACGCAGTATTTT. Its protein is CASSLGLAGGGTDTQYF.

V gene TRBV10-3 combines with J gene TRBJ1-2; TRBD1 might be the D (6 bases). The germline V and J ends were trimmed by 4 bases and 6 bases, with 12 bases remaining between them. CDR1 is ENHRY and CDR2 is SYGVKD in the germline V gene. The CDR3 loop spans 13 amino acids. CDR3: CAISAQGKDGYTF. The CDR3 DNA sequence: TGTGCCATCAGTGCCCAGGGGAAGGATGGCTACACCTTC.

This clone was found once. The V and J genes are TRBV9 and TRBJ2-6, with unresolved D. The CDR3 length is 14 residues. Trimming took 1 base from V and 3 from J, leaving 5 bases between them. The V gene's germline CDR1 is SGDLS and CDR2 YYNGEE. CDR3 coding DNA: TGTGCCAGCAGCGTACGCGGTGGGGCCAACGTCCTGACTTTC. Protein product: CASSVRGGANVLTF. Supplemented by reference TRBV9 and TRBJ2-6, the full variable domain reads DSGVTQTPKHLITATGQRVTLRCSPRSGDLSVYWYQQSLDQGLQFLIQYYNGEERAKGNILERFSAQQFPDLHSELNLSSLELGDSALYFCASSVRGGANVLTFGAGSRLTVL.

This clone was seen only a few times. The rearrangement joins TRBV10-1 to TRBJ1-6, with 9 bases aligning to TRBD1. CDR1 and CDR2 (germline): WNHNN, SYGVQD (reference sequence). This CDR3 has 15 amino acids. V shed 5 bases and J 4 bases; nucleotides not matched to a gene: 3. CDR3 coding DNA: TGCGCCAGCAGTCCGGGACAGGGATATAATTCACCCCTCCACTTT. Its translation: CASSPGQGYNSPLHF.

This chain links TRBV28 with TRBJ2-2; 10 nucleotides align to TRBD1. Trimming at V came to 4 bases and at J to 6 bases, leaving 2 bases not matched to a gene. This CDR3 spans 14 amino acids. CDR1 and CDR2 (germline): MDHEN, SYDVKM. The CDR3 loop is CASSSGQGPGELFF. As DNA, the CDR3 is TGTGCCAGCAGTTCGGGACAGGGGCCCGGGGAGCTGTTTTTT.

This rearrangement joins TRBV7-2 to TRBJ2-3, with TRBD2 matching over 7 bases. Germline values: CDR1 SGHTA, CDR2 FQGNSA. Germline trimming cut 1 base from V and 2 bases from J; bases unmatched to any gene: 6. The CDR3 extends over 16 amino acids. CDR3: CASSLGASGPTDTQYF. CDR3 bases: TGTGCCAGCAGCTTAGGTGCTAGCGGCCCCACAGATACGCAGTATTTT.

CDR3 DNA: TGTGCCAGTAGTTCCGGGACAGGGGTGCGGACTGAAGCTTTCTTT. Its translation is CASSSGTGVRTEAFF. J is TRBJ1-1 and V is TRBV19; TRBD1 agrees at 10 bases. The CDR3 length is 15 residues. J was trimmed by 5 bases and V by 5 bases; bases with no gene match: 8. CDR1 LNHDA and CDR2 SQIVND come from the germline V gene (reference sequence). Full variable domain (outside the CDR3, taken from reference TRBV19 and TRBJ1-1): DGGITQSPKYLFRKEGQNVTLSCEQNLNHDAMYWYRQDPGQGLRLIYYSQIVNDFQKGDIAEGYSVSREKKESFPLTVTSAQKNPTAFYLCASSSGTGVRTEAFFGQGTRLTVV.

Concerning this clone: This same CDR3 is encoded by further DNA sequences in the sample. The rearrangement uses TRBV25-1 and TRBJ2-3; no firm D call. The ends were cut back, 2 bases at V and 1 base at J, with 4 bases in the middle. The germline V gene encodes CDR1 MGHDK and CDR2 SYGVNS. The CDR3 is 13 amino acids. For the CDR3, the DNA is TGTGCCAGCAGTGAAACGGGCACAGATACGCAGTATTTT. Protein: CASSETGTDTQYF.

Comments on this clone: An end of the junction does not agree with germline; a read error may underlie this. Other DNA sequences in this sample translate to the same CDR3. The chain combines TRBV7-9 with TRBJ2-3; D is undetermined. The length of the CDR3 is 11 residues. Germline V gene sequence: CDR1 SEHNR, CDR2 FQNEAQ (reference sequence). In DNA, the CDR3 is TGTGCCAGCAGCGCAGAAAATACCCAGTATTTT. Its protein is CASSAENTQYF.

This chain uses TRBV9 with TRBJ1-1; 10 bases agree with TRBD1. This CDR3 is built from 15 residues. Germline V lookup: CDR1 SGDLS, CDR2 YYNGEE. The ends lost 5 bases at V and 3 bases at J; junction bases unmatched: 7. CDR3 in DNA: TGTGCCAGCAGTTTGACAGGGGGCACGTACACTGAAGCTTTCTTT. Protein product: CASSLTGGTYTEAFF.